This T cell receptor beta chain was sequenced for a study of blood T cells in healthy people across ages. Study-wide points: The diversity estimates, figures obtained from one million T cells, were considered underestimates. Across the age range, TCR beta diversity per million T cells fell in a roughly linear way.

This clonotype was seen ten or more times. Antigen: not known. The CDR3 loop spans 16 amino acids. Germline V gene sequence: CDR1 DFQATT, CDR2 SNEGSKA (reference sequence). Trimming stripped 0 bases from V and 3 bases from J, with 18 bases between. Next came a second PCR, run for roughly 6 to 11 cycles, which used a sample-barcoded 5' primer along with a J-beta primer mix. The authors tagged each cDNA molecule using a template-switch adaptor with 12 random nucleotides. TCRdb processed the 5' RACE reads anew with MiXCR; each CDR3 protein has one entry. The table records about 900,000 distinct CDR3 sequences, approximately 49% of them present only once.

The V call is TRBV20-1, the J call TRBJ2-7; D is ambiguous. The sequenced sample was blood. This clonotype was sampled from a young man in good health. The chain's CDR3 is CSARDLRRNVHYEQYF. In DNA form, the CDR3 reads TGCAGTGCTAGAGATCTGAGAAGGAATGTTCACTACGAGCAGTACTTC.